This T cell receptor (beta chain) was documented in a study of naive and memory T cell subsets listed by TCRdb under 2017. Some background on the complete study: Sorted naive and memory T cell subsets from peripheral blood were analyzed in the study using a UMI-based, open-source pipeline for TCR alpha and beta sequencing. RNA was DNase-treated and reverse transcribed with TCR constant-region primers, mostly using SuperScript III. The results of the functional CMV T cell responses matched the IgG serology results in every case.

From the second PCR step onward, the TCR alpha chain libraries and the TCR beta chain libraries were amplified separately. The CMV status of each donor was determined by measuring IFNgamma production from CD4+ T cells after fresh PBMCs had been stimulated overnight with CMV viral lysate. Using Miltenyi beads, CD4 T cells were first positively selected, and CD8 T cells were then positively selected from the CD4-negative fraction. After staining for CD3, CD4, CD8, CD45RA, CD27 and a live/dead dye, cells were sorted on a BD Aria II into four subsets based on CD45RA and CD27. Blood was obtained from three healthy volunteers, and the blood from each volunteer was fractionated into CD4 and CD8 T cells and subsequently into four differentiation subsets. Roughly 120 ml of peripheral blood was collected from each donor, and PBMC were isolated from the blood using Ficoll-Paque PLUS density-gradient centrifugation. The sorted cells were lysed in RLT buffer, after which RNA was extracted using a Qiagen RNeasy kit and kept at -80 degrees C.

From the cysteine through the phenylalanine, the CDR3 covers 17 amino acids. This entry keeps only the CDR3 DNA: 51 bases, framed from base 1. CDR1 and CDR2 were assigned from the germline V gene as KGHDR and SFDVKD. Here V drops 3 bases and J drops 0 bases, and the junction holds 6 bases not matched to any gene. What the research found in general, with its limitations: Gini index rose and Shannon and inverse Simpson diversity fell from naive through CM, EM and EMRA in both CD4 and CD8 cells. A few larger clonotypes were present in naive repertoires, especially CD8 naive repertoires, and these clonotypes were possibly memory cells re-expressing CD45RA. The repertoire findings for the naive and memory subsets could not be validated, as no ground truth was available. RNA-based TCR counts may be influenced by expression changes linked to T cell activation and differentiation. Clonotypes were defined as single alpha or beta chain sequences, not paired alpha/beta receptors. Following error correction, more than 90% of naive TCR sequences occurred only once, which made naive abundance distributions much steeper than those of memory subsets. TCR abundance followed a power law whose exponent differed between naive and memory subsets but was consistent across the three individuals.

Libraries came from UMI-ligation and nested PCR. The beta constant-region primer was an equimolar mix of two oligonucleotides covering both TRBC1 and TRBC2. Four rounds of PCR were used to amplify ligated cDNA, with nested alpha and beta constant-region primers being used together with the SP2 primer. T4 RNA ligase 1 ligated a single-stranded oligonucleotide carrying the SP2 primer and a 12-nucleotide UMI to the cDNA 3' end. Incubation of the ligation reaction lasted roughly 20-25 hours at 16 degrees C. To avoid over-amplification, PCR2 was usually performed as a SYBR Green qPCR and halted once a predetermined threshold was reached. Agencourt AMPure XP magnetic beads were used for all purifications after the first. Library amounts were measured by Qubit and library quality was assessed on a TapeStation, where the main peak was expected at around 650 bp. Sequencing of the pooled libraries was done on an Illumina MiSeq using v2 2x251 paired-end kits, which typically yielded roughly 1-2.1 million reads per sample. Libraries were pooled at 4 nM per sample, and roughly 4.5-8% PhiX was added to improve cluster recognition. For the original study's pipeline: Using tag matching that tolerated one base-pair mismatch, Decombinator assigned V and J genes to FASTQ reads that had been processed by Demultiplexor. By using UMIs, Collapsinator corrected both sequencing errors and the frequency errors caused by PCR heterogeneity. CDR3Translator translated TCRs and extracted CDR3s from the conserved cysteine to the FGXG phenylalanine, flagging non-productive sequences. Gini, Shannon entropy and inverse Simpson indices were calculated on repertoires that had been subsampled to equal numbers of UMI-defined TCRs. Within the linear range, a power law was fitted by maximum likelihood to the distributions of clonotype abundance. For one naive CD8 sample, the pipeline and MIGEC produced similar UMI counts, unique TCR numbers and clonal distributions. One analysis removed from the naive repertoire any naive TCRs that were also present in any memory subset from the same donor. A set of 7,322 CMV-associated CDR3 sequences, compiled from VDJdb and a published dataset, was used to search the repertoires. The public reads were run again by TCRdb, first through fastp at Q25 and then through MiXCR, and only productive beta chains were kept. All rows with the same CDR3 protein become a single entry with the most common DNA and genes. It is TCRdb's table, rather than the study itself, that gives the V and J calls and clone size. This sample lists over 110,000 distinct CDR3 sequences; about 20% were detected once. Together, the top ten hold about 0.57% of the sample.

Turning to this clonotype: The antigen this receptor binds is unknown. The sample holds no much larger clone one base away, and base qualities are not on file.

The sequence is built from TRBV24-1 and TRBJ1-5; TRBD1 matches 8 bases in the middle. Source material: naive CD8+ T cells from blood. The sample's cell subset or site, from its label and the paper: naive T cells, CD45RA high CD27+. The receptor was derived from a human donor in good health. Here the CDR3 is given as CATSDPRGRDSNQPQHF. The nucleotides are TGTGCCACCAGTGATCCCAGGGGGCGCGATAGCAATCAGCCCCAGCATTTT.